This T cell receptor (beta chain) derives from a study of shared clonotypes between healthy human individuals. About the study: Each donor contributed plates that comprised three CD4 naive, three CD4 memory, two CD8 naive and one CD8 memory.

CDR1 is GTSNPN, CDR2 SVGIG, per germline (reference sequence). This CDR3 has 15 residues. Deletions cut 4 bases from V and 2 bases from J, with 14 bases between. Concerning this clone: Antigen: not known.

Sequencing was at deep level. Here immunoSEQ multiplex PCR was the method, and the copy in TCRdb shows in-frame clones only, minus some. The data contain approximately 1.5 million clones, 95% to 99% of them singletons. The CD4+ fraction was divided into a CD45RA+ naive subset and a CD45RA-negative memory subset. Study-wide results and limits: Naive subsets, compared against memory subsets, generally had larger estimated richness values.

V gene TRBV30 combines with J gene TRBJ1-4; unclear D gene. This sequence was found in a man aged 30 to 45 in good health. Material: naive CD4+ T cells sorted from blood. Documented subset: CD45RA+ positively selected. CDR3 nucleotide sequence: TGTGCCTGGACCCACAACCCCCAGACTAATGAAAAACTGTTTTTT. It encodes CAWTHNPQTNEKLFF.